The 19 T cell receptor beta chains below all came from one sample that was sequenced in a study of regulatory T cells in long-lasting Graves disease (dated by TCRdb to 2020 to 2023). The intended sense of this specimen's time point label: newly diagnosed GD, antithyroid drugs for less than 3 months. RNA was extracted from PBMCs in TRIzol for both TCR sequencing and RNA sequencing. Library preparation was by multiplex PCR. The sequencing machine was an Illumina HiSeq 4000. TCR beta libraries were built with iRepertoire HTBI primers and Arm-PCR amplification of CDR3 regions. Through fastp at Q25 and MiXCR, TCRdb rebuilt clones from the public reads, retaining in-frame beta chains. A single entry per CDR3 protein holds the most common genes and DNA from its merged rows. Present in this sample are 600,000 to 650,000 distinct CDR3 sequences, 16% of which were seen just once. Around 18% of the sample is held by the ten biggest clonotypes.

This same sample was also part of a study on T cells in Graves' hyperthyroidism and ophthalmopathy.

The sequenced sample was peripheral blood mononuclear cells (PBMCs), obtained at new diagnosis, from a patient treated with antithyroid drugs. The receptors derive from a woman aged 25 to 45 with Graves disease. Donor details come from another sample of the same person, matched by shared clones.

This clonotype was seen repeatedly, ten times or more. This chain links TRBV11-3 with TRBJ2-3; 7 bases line up with TRBD2. The CDR3 has 15 amino acids. CDR1 is SGHNT and CDR2 is YENEEA in the germline V gene. J lost 0 bases, V lost 1 base, and 1 base had no gene match. The CDR3 bases are TGTGCCAGCAGCTTAGGGGGAGGGAGCACAGATACGCAGTATTTT. Protein: CASSLGGGSTDTQYF.

The J gene is TRBJ2-4, the V gene TRBV29-1, with D possibly matching TRBD2 (6 bases). V was shortened by 5 bases and J by 6 bases, with 14 bases between the two germline ends. Per the germline V gene, CDR1 is SQVTM and CDR2 is ANQGSEA. The CDR3 covers 13 residues. The CDR3 reads CSVISGLSNIQYF. The CDR3 bases are TGCAGCGTTATTTCGGGACTGTCAAACATTCAGTACTTC. The whole variable domain, remainder taken from reference TRBV29-1 and TRBJ2-4, is SAVISQKPSRDICQRGTSLTIQCQVDSQVTMMFWYRQQPGQSLTLIATANQGSEATYESGFVIDKFPISRPNLTFSTLTVSNMSPEDSSIYLCSVISGLSNIQYFGAGTRLSVL.

The J gene is TRBJ2-5, the V gene TRBV5-1; D is possibly TRBD1 (6 bases). Trimming shortened V by 2 bases and J by 3 bases, and 14 bases separated the two germline ends. Germline CDR1 SGHRS, CDR2 YFSETQ. CDR3 length equals 15 residues. In DNA form, the CDR3 reads TGCGCCAGCAGCTTAGGCACGGCAGGGGAAGAGACCCAGTACTTC. This encodes CASSLGTAGEETQYF.

This clonotype came up many times. The chain links TRBV5-1 to TRBJ1-1; D is uncertain. V dropped 3 bases and J dropped 1 base, with 10 bases sitting between them. Germline V CDR1 and CDR2: SGHRS, YFSETQ. The CDR3 consists of 14 residues. CDR3 protein: CASSSTTANTEAFF. CDR3 nucleotide sequence: TGCGCCAGCAGCTCGACAACTGCGAACACTGAAGCTTTCTTT.

This clonotype occurred many times. This sequence joins TRBV28 and TRBJ1-3; D may be TRBD1 (6 bases). The CDR3 loop spans 14 amino acids. Per germline, CDR1 MDHEN and CDR2 SYDVKM. The germline V and J ends were trimmed by 4 bases and 2 bases, with 9 bases remaining between them. This CDR3 reads CASSSGAAGNTIYF. CDR3 DNA sequence: TGTGCCAGCAGTTCGGGGGCAGCTGGAAACACCATATATTTT.

This clonotype was counted only a few times. The chain links TRBV15 to TRBJ1-4, with D perhaps TRBD1 (6 bases). V was shortened by 3 bases and J by 9 bases, with 17 bases between the two germline ends. The CDR3 sequence is 15 residues long. Per germline, CDR1 LNHNV and CDR2 YYDKDF (reference sequence). Here the CDR3 reads CATSRPPWGRKKLFF. The CDR3 region has the DNA TGTGCCACCAGCAGGCCCCCGTGGGGGCGGAAAAAACTGTTTTTT.

The chain recombines TRBV14 with TRBJ2-2; TRBD1 aligns across 8 bases. The CDR3 has 17 residues. J gave up 1 base and V 1 base, and 5 bases lay outside the gene matches. Germline V CDR1 and CDR2: SGHDN, FVKESK. The CDR3 bases are TGTGCCAGCAGCCAAGCGACGACAGGGGTGAACACCGGGGAGCTGTTTTTT. The encoded protein is CASSQATTGVNTGELFF.

This clonotype appeared a few times. This rearrangement joins TRBV24-1 to TRBJ2-2, with TRBD1 as a possible D gene (7 bases). V was pared by 4 bases and J by 4 bases, with 18 bases between. The CDR3 sequence is 17 residues long. Per the germline V gene, CDR1 is KGHDR and CDR2 is SFDVKD. The CDR3, as DNA: TGTGCCACCAGTGAGACACTCAGGGGGGTCGGCACCGGGGAGCTGTTTTTT. Protein: CATSETLRGVGTGELFF.

The table lists this clonotype with many counts. The chain carries TRBV6-1 and TRBJ1-2, with D uncertain. The V gene's germline CDR1 is MNHNS and CDR2 SASEGT. The V gene lost 5 bases and the J gene lost 0 bases, with 7 bases spanning the gap. CDR3 length equals 13 residues. The CDR3 nucleotides read TGTGCCAGCAGTCGGAGAGCTAACTATGGCTACACCTTC. It yields the protein CASSRRANYGYTF.

This clonotype was seen a few times. Given a much more abundant clone one base away, this may be a read error. The J gene is TRBJ2-5, the V gene TRBV2, with a weak D call TRBD1 (5 bases). V lost 6 bases and J 0 bases, leaving 5 bases between the germline ends. The V gene's germline CDR1 is SNHLY and CDR2 FYNNEI. The CDR3 sequence is 12 residues long. CDR3 loop: CASRDNQETQYF. The CDR3 bases are TGTGCCAGCAGGGACAACCAAGAGACCCAGTACTTC.

This clonotype has more than one count but fewer than ten. This chain links TRBV27 with TRBJ2-3; D is possibly TRBD1 (7 bases). V was shortened by 4 bases and J by 7 bases, with 18 bases between the two germline ends. This CDR3 spans 15 amino acids. Germline CDR1 is MNHEY and CDR2 is SMNVEV (reference sequence). The CDR3 region has the DNA TGTGCCAGCAGTTCCCCCAGCAGGGGGGAAAATACGCAGTATTTT. Protein sequence: CASSSPSRGENTQYF.

This clonotype was counted once. The V and J genes are TRBV4-2 and TRBJ2-1; no firm D call. V dropped 4 bases and J dropped 0 bases, with 10 bases sitting between them. Germline lookup yields CDR1 LGHNA and CDR2 YNFKEQ. The CDR3 covers 15 residues. The CDR3 bases are TGTGCCAGCAGCCGTGGCGCCGGCTCCTACAATGAGCAGTTCTTC. It specifies CASSRGAGSYNEQFF.

This clonotype was seen repeatedly, ten times or more. The CDR3 DNA follows: TGTGCCAGCAGACGGAACGAGGGGGGAGAGACCCAGTACTTC. This translates into CASRRNEGGETQYF. The genes are TRBV6-2 or TRBV6-3 and TRBJ2-5; D possibly matches TRBD1 or TRBD2 (6 bases each). Trimming shortened V by 6 bases and J by 4 bases, and 15 bases separated the two germline ends. The germline CDR1 and CDR2 sequences are MNHEY and SVGEGT. The CDR3 contains 14 residues.

A few counts support this clonotype. The V and J genes are TRBV24-1 and TRBJ2-5; D unresolved. The CDR3 totals 14 residues. Germline V gene lookup returns CDR1 KGHDR and CDR2 SFDVKD. V was pared by 2 bases and J by 4 bases, with 10 bases between. CDR3 sequence: CATSDSPLGETQYF. As DNA, the CDR3 is TGTGCCACCAGTGATTCCCCCCTCGGAGAGACCCAGTACTTC.

This clonotype was picked up many times. This chain joins TRBV6-1 and TRBJ2-3; D is perhaps TRBD1 or TRBD2 (5 bases each). The V gene lost 5 bases and the J gene lost 0 bases, with 27 bases spanning the gap. CDR1 MNHNS and CDR2 SASEGT come from the germline V gene. This CDR3 is 20 amino acids long. CDR3 nucleotide sequence: TGTGCCAGCAGTCCCCTAGCCAGGGCGAGAGGGACCTCTAGCACAGATACGCAGTATTTT. Protein: CASSPLARARGTSSTDTQYF.

This clonotype has a count of ten or more. The chain carries TRBV2 and TRBJ2-1, with D tentatively TRBD2 (5 bases). V was trimmed by 6 bases and J by 5 bases, leaving 11 bases between them. Germline-derived CDR1 and CDR2 are SNHLY and FYNNEI. There are 13 residues in the CDR3. The CDR3, as DNA: TGTGCCAGCAGCCTGGACTTTCACAATGAGCAGTTCTTC. Its translation is CASSLDFHNEQFF.

The genes are TRBV29-1 and TRBJ2-2; perhaps TRBD2 as D (5 bases). Germline values: CDR1 SQVTM, CDR2 ANQGSEA. Trimming removed 3 bases from V and 4 bases from J, with 9 bases in between. This CDR3 contains 13 residues. CDR3 loop: CSVDRGGTGELFF. For the CDR3, the DNA is TGCAGCGTTGATCGCGGAGGCACCGGGGAGCTGTTTTTT.

Many counts were recorded for this clonotype. The chain links TRBV12-3 or TRBV12-4 to TRBJ2-7, with 10 bases that match TRBD1. Germline trimming cut 7 bases from V and 4 bases from J; bases unmatched to any gene: 4. The length of the CDR3 is 13 residues. The chain's CDR3 is CASTRGQGYEQYF. CDR3 sequence (DNA): TGTGCCAGCACTAGGGGACAGGGGTACGAGCAGTACTTC.

This clonotype was observed at least ten times. The V call is TRBV28, the J call TRBJ2-7, with a weak D call TRBD2 (5 bases). V lost 5 bases and J 2 bases, leaving 10 bases between the germline ends. CDR1 MDHEN and CDR2 SYDVKM come from the germline V gene. This CDR3 comprises 13 residues. CDR3 DNA: TGTGCCAGCAGTCGCGGGCCCCCCTACGAGCAGTACTTC. The encoded protein is CASSRGPPYEQYF.